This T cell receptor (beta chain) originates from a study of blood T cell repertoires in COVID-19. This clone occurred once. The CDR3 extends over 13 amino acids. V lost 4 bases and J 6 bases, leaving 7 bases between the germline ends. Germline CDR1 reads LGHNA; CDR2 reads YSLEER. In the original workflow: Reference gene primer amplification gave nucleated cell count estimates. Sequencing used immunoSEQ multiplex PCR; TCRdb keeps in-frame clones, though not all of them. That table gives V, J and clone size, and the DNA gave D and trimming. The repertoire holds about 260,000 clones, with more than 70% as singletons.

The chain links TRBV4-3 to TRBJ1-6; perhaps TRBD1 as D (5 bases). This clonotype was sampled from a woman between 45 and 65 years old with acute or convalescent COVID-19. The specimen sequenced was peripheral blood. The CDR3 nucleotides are TGCGCCAGCAGCCCCAGGGTTAATTCACCCCTCCACTTT. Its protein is CASSPRVNSPLHF.